One and the same sample provided the 15 T cell receptor beta chains below, sequenced in a study of blood T cell repertoires in COVID-19. The protocol was immunoSEQ multiplex PCR, while the TCRdb copy is restricted to in-frame clones and leaves out a portion. The data show a few hundred thousand clones, roughly 87% seen once. Material: PBMCs or T cells enriched from blood (not recorded which). Every receptor here comes from a woman aged 25 to 39 who had recovered from COVID-19.

This CDR3 reads CASSASLVASGSNEQFF. DNA of the CDR3: TGTGCCAGCAGCGCCTCTTTGGTGGCTAGCGGGAGTAATGAGCAGTTCTTC. The rearrangement links TRBV9 to TRBJ2-1; TRBD2 matches at 10 bases. The CDR3 is made up of 17 amino acids. Trimming cost V 3 bases and J 7 bases; bases outside gene matches: 13. Germline values: CDR1 SGDLS, CDR2 YYNGEE.

This sequence joins TRBV7-2 and TRBJ2-5, with 11 bases identical to TRBD1. CDR1 and CDR2 from the germline V gene are SGHTA and FQGNSA. CDR3 size: 15 residues. V lost 4 bases to trimming and J lost 5 bases; unmatched junction nucleotides: 6. CDR3 in amino acids: CASSYGTGGTETQYF. The CDR3, as DNA: TGTGCCAGCAGCTACGGGACAGGGGGGACGGAGACCCAGTACTTC.

This clone was observed once. The chain links TRBV18 to TRBJ2-1; possibly TRBD1 for D (5 bases). The CDR3 totals 11 residues. Germline-derived CDR1 and CDR2 are KGHSH and LQKENI. Trimming removed 4 bases at V and 7 bases at J, with 5 bases between. The CDR3 DNA sequence: TGTGCCAGCTCACAGGGGAATGAGCAGTTCTTC. Translation gives CASSQGNEQFF. Full variable domain (remainder filled in from reference TRBV18 and TRBJ2-1): NAGVMQNPRHLVRRRGQEARLRCSPMKGHSHVYWYRQLPEEGLKFMVYLQKENIIDESGMPKERFSAEFPKEGPSILRIQQVVRGDSAAYFCASSQGNEQFFGPGTRLTVL.

The gene calls are TRBV20-1 and TRBJ2-5; no clear D gene. CDR1 and CDR2 from the germline V gene are DFQATT and SNEGSKA (reference sequence). The CDR3 is 11 residues long. Trimming cost V 2 bases and J 3 bases, with 4 bases left between them. This CDR3 reads CSARPEETQYF. The CDR3 bases are TGCAGTGCTAGACCGGAAGAGACCCAGTACTTC.

The count of this clone is one. The rearrangement joins TRBV7-9 to TRBJ2-3; 13 bases are a match to TRBD2. CDR1 is SEHNR and CDR2 is FQNEAQ in the germline V gene (reference sequence). This CDR3 has 16 amino acids. V was clipped by 4 bases and J by 4 bases; unmatched bases: 5. The chain's CDR3 is CASSSGLAGSADTQYF. CDR3 coding DNA: TGTGCCAGCAGCTCGGGACTAGCGGGGTCGGCAGATACGCAGTATTTT.

The CDR3 nucleotides read TGTGCCAGCAGCTCAGGGTCCAATCAGCCCCAGCATTTT. This translates into CASSSGSNQPQHF. The gene calls are TRBV28 and TRBJ1-5, with D perhaps matching TRBD1 (5 bases). Germline lookup yields CDR1 MDHEN and CDR2 SYDVKM. Trimming took off 6 bases at V and 3 bases at J, with 9 bases between the two ends. The length of the CDR3 is 13 residues. The full variable domain, its missing parts supplied by reference TRBV28 and TRBJ1-5, is DVKVTQSSRYLVKRTGEKVFLECVQDMDHENMFWYRQDPGLGLRLIYFSYDVKMKEKGDIPEGYSVSREKKERFSLILESASTNQTSMYLCASSSGSNQPQHFGDGTRLSIL.

CDR3 nucleotides: TGCGCCAGCAGCTTGGAAGGACAGGTTTATGGCTACACCTTC. Residues: CASSLEGQVYGYTF. The rearrangement links TRBV5-1 to TRBJ1-2, with 7 bases that match TRBD1. With V trimmed by 0 bases and J by 5 bases, 4 bases remained unmatched. Per germline, CDR1 SGHRS and CDR2 YFSETQ. The CDR3 runs 14 residues. The full variable domain, completed using reference TRBV5-1 and TRBJ1-2, is KAGVTQTPRYLIKTRGQQVTLSCSPISGHRSVSWYQQTPGQGLQFLFEYFSETQRNKGNFPGRFSGRQFSNSRSEMNVSTLELGDSALYLCASSLEGQVYGYTFGSGTRLTVV.

In this sample, this clone turned up once. The chain has TRBV7-6 and TRBJ2-3; D may be TRBD1 (6 bases). The CDR3 runs to 12 residues. Trimming shortened V by 4 bases and J by 6 bases, and 8 bases separated the two germline ends. Germline CDR1 reads SGHVS; CDR2 reads FNYEAQ. For the CDR3, the DNA is TGTGCCAGCAGCTCTAGGGGGGATACGCAGTATTTT. Protein product: CASSSRGDTQYF.

J is TRBJ1-1 and V is TRBV29-1, with D tentatively TRBD1 (6 bases). Germline assignment: CDR1 SQVTM and CDR2 ANQGSEA. The V end was cut by 7 bases, the J end by 7 bases, with 16 bases between. The CDR3 is 12 residues long. CDR3: CSGTWDTLEAFF. CDR3 DNA sequence: TGCAGCGGAACATGGGACACCCTTGAAGCTTTCTTT.

This chain joins TRBV2 and TRBJ1-2; 8 bases agree with TRBD1. The germline V gene encodes CDR1 SNHLY and CDR2 FYNNEI. The CDR3 totals 15 residues. The V and J ends lost 4 bases and 4 bases, in that order; junction bases with no gene match: 8. The CDR3 region is CASSARTGISYGYTF. For the CDR3, the DNA is TGTGCCAGCAGTGCCCGGACAGGGATATCCTATGGCTACACCTTC.

The chain recombines TRBV23-1 with TRBJ1-5; no definite D call. TRBV23-1 is an ORF for which the function is uncertain. The CDR3 runs to 14 residues. V was shortened by 3 bases and J by 1 base, with 7 bases between the two germline ends. This chain's CDR3 is CASSQRASNQPQHF. DNA for the CDR3: TGCGCCAGCAGTCAGAGGGCCAGCAATCAGCCCCAGCATTTT.

The gene calls are TRBV4-1 and TRBJ1-1, with 7 bases that match TRBD1. The CDR3 is 13 residues long. V lost 6 bases to trimming and J lost 5 bases; unmatched junction nucleotides: 6. CDR1 is MGHRA and CDR2 is YSYEKL in the germline V gene. The CDR3 loop reads CASSYTGETEAFF. CDR3 coding DNA: TGCGCCAGCAGTTATACAGGGGAGACTGAAGCTTTCTTT.

V and J are TRBV19 and TRBJ2-3, with 9 bases identical to TRBD2. Losses at the gene ends were 5 bases for V and 4 bases for J; bases not matched to a gene: 19. The CDR3 has 19 amino acids. Germline CDR1 is LNHDA and CDR2 is SQIVND (reference sequence). As DNA, the CDR3 is TGTGCCAGTAGTCGCAAACCGGCCCCGATAGCGGGGGTGGCAGATACGCAGTATTTT. Translating gives CASSRKPAPIAGVADTQYF.

The chain recombines TRBV7-4 with TRBJ1-2, with 10 bases identical to TRBD1. The CDR3 is 14 amino acids. Trimming took 5 bases from V and 6 from J; bases not matched to a gene: 6. Per germline, CDR1 SGHVT and CDR2 SQSDAQ. As DNA, the CDR3 is TGTGCCAGCAGCCACGGGACAGGGGTGGATGGCTACACCTTC. It is translated as CASSHGTGVDGYTF. Using reference TRBV7-4 and TRBJ1-2 for the parts outside the CDR3, the full variable domain is GAGVSQSPRYKVAKRGRDVALRCDSISGHVTLYWYRQTLGQGSEVLTYSQSDAQRDKSGRPSGRFSAERPERSVSTLKIQRTEQGDSAVYLCASSHGTGVDGYTFGSGTRLTVV.

The chain couples TRBV10-1 to TRBJ2-2; possibly TRBD2 for D (7 bases). The germline V gene encodes CDR1 WNHNN and CDR2 SYGVQD (reference sequence). The V end lost 0 bases, the J end lost 7 bases, and 15 bases lay between the germline ends. The CDR3 extends over 16 amino acids. The chain's CDR3 is CASSESAGGADGELFF. The DNA for the CDR3 is TGCGCCAGCAGTGAGTCGGCTGGGGGGGCGGACGGGGAGCTGTTTTTT.